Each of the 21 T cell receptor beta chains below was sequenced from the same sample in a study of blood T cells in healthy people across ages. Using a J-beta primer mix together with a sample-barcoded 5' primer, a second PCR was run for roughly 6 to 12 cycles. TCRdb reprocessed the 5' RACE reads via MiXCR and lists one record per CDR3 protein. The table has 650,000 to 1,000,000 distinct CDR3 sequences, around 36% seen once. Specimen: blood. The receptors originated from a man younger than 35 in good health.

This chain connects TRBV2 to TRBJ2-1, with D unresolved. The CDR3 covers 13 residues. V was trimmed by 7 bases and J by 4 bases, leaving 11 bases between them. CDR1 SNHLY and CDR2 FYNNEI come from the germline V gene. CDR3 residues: CASTKDPYNEQFF. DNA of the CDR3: TGTGCCAGCACCAAGGACCCTTACAATGAGCAGTTCTTC. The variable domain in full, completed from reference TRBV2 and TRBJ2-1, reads EPEVTQTPSHQVTQMGQEVILRCVPISNHLYFYWYRQILGQKVEFLVSFYNNEISEKSEIFDDQFSVERPDGSNFTLKIRSTKLEDSAMYFCASTKDPYNEQFFGPGTRLTVL.

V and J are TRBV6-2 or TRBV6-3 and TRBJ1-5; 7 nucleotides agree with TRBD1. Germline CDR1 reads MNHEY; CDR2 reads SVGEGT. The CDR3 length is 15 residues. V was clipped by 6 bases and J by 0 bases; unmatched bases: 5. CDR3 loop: CASRKGQFSNQPQHF. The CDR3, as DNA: TGTGCCAGCAGAAAGGGACAGTTTAGCAATCAGCCCCAGCATTTT.

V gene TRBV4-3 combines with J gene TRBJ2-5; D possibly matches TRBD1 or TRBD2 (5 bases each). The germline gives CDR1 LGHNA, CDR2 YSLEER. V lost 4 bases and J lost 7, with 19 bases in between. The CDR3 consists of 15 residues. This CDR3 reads CASSPTGPRLGTQYF. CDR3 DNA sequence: TGCGCCAGCAGCCCCACGGGGCCCAGGTTAGGGACCCAGTACTTC.

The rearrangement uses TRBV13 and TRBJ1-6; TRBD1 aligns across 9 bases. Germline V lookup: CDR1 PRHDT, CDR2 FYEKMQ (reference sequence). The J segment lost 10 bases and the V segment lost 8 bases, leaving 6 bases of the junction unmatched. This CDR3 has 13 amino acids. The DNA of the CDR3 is TGTGCCAGCTCGACAGGGGGAGGCTCACCCCTCCACTTT. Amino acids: CASSTGGGSPLHF.

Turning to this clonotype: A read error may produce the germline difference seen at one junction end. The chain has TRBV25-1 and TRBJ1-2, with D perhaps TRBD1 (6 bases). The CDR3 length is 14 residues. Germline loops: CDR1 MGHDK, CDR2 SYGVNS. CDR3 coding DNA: TGTGTCAGCAGTGAATCAGGGGAGATCTATGGCTACACCTTC. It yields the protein CVSSESGEIYGYTF.

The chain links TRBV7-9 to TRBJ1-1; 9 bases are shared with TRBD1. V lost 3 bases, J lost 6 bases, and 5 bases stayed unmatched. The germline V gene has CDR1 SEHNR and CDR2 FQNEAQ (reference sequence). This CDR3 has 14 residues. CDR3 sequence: CASSLGQGISEAFF. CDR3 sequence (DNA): TGTGCCAGCAGCTTGGGACAGGGAATCTCTGAAGCTTTCTTT.

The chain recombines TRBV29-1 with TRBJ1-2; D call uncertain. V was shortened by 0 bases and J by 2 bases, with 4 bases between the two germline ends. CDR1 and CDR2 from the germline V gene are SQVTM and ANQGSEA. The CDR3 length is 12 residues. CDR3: CSVEDGNYGYTF. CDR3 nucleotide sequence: TGCAGCGTTGAAGATGGGAACTATGGCTACACCTTC.

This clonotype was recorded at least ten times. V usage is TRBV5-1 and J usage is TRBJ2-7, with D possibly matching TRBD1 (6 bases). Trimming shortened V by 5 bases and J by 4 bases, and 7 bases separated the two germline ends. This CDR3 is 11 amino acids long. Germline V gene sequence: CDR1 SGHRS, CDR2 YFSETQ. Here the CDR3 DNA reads TGCGCCAGCAGAGGACAGTACGAGCAGTACTTC. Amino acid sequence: CASRGQYEQYF. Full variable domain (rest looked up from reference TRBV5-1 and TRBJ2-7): KAGVTQTPRYLIKTRGQQVTLSCSPISGHRSVSWYQQTPGQGLQFLFEYFSETQRNKGNFPGRFSGRQFSNSRSEMNVSTLELGDSALYLCASRGQYEQYFGPGTRLTVT.

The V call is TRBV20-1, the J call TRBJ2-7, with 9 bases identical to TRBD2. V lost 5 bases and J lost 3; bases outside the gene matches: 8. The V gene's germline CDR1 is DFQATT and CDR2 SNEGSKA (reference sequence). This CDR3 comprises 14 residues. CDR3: CSADQRGVDYEQYF. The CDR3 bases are TGCAGTGCTGACCAGCGGGGGGTGGACTACGAGCAGTACTTC.

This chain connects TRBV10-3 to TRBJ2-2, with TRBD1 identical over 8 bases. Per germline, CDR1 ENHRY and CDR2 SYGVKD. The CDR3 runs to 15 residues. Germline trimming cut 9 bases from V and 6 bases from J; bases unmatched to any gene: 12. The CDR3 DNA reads TGTGCCATTCCGGCCCTGGGACAGGTAGCCGGGGAGCTGTTTTTT. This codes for CAIPALGQVAGELFF.

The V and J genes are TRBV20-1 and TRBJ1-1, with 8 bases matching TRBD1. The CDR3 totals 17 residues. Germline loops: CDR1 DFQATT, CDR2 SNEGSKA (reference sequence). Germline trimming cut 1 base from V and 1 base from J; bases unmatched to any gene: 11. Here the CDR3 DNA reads TGCAGTGCTAGAGCCAGGACAGGGATAGGACGGAACACTGAAGCTTTCTTT. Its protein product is CSARARTGIGRNTEAFF.

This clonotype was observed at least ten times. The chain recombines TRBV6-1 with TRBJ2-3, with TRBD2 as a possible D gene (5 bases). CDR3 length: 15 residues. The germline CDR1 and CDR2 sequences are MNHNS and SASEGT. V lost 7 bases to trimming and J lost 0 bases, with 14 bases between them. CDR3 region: CASIRRRTSTDTQYF. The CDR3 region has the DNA TGTGCCAGCATTAGGAGGAGGACCAGCACAGATACGCAGTATTTT.

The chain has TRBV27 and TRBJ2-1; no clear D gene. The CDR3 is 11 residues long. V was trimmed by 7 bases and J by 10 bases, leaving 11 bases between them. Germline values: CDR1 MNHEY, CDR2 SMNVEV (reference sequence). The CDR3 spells CASTFGHEQFF. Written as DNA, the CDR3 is TGTGCCAGCACCTTTGGCCACGAGCAGTTCTTC.

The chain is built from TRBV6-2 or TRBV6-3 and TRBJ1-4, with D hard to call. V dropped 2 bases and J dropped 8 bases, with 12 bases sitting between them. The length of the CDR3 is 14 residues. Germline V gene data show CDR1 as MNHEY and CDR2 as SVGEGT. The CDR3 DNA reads TGTGCCAGCAGTTACGGCCCAGAAGACGAAAAACTGTTTTTT. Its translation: CASSYGPEDEKLFF.

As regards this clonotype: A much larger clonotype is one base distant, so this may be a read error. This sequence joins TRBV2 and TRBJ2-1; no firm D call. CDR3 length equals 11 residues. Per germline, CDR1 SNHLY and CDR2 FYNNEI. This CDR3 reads CASSEGNGQFF. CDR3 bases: TGTGCCAGCAGTGAGGGGAATGGGCAGTTCTTC. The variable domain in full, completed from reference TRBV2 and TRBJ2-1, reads EPEVTQTPSHQVTQMGQEVILRCVPISNHLYFYWYRQILGQKVEFLVSFYNNEISEKSEIFDDQFSVERPDGSNFTLKIRSTKLEDSAMYFCASSEGNGQFFGPGTRLTVL.

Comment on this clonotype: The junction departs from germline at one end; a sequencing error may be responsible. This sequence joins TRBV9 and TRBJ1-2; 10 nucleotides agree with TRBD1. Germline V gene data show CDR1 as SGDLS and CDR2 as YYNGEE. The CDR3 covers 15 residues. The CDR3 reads CSSSVVGTGDYGYTF. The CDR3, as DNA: TGTTCCAGCAGCGTAGTAGGGACAGGGGACTATGGCTACACCTTC. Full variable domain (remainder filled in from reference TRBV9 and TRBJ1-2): DSGVTQTPKHLITATGQRVTLRCSPRSGDLSVYWYQQSLDQGLQFLIQYYNGEERAKGNILERFSAQQFPDLHSELNLSSLELGDSALYFCSSSVVGTGDYGYTFGSGTRLTVV.

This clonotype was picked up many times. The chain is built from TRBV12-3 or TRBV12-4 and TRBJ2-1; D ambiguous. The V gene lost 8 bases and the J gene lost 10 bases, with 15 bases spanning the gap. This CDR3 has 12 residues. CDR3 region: CASFWASQEQFF. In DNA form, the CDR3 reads TGTGCCAGCTTCTGGGCGAGCCAAGAGCAGTTCTTC.

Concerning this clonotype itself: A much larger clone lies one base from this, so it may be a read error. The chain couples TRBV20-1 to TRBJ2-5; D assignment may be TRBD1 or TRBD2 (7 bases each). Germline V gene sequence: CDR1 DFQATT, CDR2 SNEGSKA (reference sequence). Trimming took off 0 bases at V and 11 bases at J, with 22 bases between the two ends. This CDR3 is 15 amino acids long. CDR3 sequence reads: CSARDITGDMREQYF. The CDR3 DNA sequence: TGCAGTGCTAGAGATATTACAGGGGACATGCGGGAGCAGTACTTC.

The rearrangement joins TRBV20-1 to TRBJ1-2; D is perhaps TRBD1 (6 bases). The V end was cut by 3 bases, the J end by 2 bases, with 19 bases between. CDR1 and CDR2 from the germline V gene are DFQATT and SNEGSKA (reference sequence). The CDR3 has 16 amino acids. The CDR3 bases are TGCAGTGCTAGTCCCGCACAGGGTGGTATGAACTATGGCTACACCTTC. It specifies CSASPAQGGMNYGYTF.

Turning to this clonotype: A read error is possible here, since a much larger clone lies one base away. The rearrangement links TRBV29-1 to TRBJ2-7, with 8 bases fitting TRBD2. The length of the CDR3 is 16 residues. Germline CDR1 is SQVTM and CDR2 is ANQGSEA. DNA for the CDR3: TGCAACGTTGAAGATCGTCAGCGGGGGAGCTCCTACGAGCAGTACTTC. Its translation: CNVEDRQRGSSYEQYF.

The CDR3 bases are TGTGCCAGCAGCGACACCTACGAGCAGTACTTC. Translating it yields CASSDTYEQYF. The chain joins TRBV7-2 to TRBJ2-7, with unresolved D. Trimming removed 5 bases at V and 2 bases at J, with 4 bases between. The CDR3 has 11 amino acids. CDR1 and CDR2 (germline): SGHTA, FQGNSA.